This TCR beta chain was recovered during a study of cytomegalovirus exposure and HLA in healthy donors (dated by TCRdb to 2016 to 2017). About the study as a whole: In an earlier analysis of around 540 of the donors, approximately 260 Gb of sequence data and 95 million to 130 million unique TCR beta sequences from roughly 200 million T cells were reported. Of the roughly 430 genotyped donors, over 65% fell in the genetic ancestry cluster associated with self-reported Caucasian donors. The number of donors typed differed by locus, with roughly 620-630 for A, B, C, DRB1 and DQB1, over 500 for DQA1, over 600 for DPA1, and some 450 for DPB1. Rather than drawing on any new phenotypic data, the later analysis identified candidate immune exposures from TCR beta sequences and the way those sequences occurred across donors. Using immunosequencing, the study profiled T cell repertoires from around 670 subjects and related those repertoires to cytomegalovirus serostatus. Along with the roughly 700-subject first cohort, a separate validation cohort of around 110 different subjects was used. The study was designed to test whether signatures of past pathogen exposure could be identified by cataloging public T cell receptors. Every repertoire in the discovery cohort had been generated on one and the same sequencing platform. Roughly 5 DR-DQ haplotypes were treated as single units for association and clustering because of strong linkage in the cohort. Donor age, sex, ethnicity and CMV serostatus were compiled alongside the repertoire data. To study patterns of TCR occurrence, a later analysis re-analyzed previously published TCR beta repertoires from around 700 donors and added high-resolution HLA genotyping. A later genetic analysis took genome-wide SNP genotypes for about 55% of the roughly 670 donors and used that subset as a discovery cohort. An early release covering roughly 640 HLA-typed donors comprised 250 to 350 gigabases of sequencing data and about 90 million unique TCR sequences. Among a few hundred genotyped donors of the cohort, an average of approximately 230,000 unique TCR beta nucleotide sequences were sequenced per donor, 15% to 20% of them non-productive. Class I and class II HLA loci were covered by the typing at four-digit resolution. An earlier analysis of around 580 of the donors used high-throughput TCR beta sequencing to judge whether each TCR beta V gene segment behaved as functional or pseudogenic. To predict cytomegalovirus infection status, the study brought together high-throughput TCR immunosequencing, statistical association of individual TCRs with disease status, and machine learning.

The cysteine opens and the phenylalanine closes a CDR3 of 16 amino acids. Just the 48-base CDR3 DNA is kept, in frame starting at base 1. The germline V gene provides CDR1 MDHEN and CDR2 SYDVKM. For this chain, trimming is 2 bases at the V end and 7 bases at the J end, and the number of junction bases without a gene match is 13. The cohort comprised around 690 healthy bone marrow donors. At the time of sampling, all cohort members were nominally healthy, though unrecorded immune exposures were likely present. The donor tested CMV seronegative, placing the donor among the 350 to 400 seronegative members of the cohort. A peripheral blood sample was collected from each donor, and TCR beta sequencing was performed on peripheral blood mononuclear cells. Genomic DNA was extracted from the blood cell samples with the Qiagen DNeasy Blood Extraction Kit. The paper as a whole reports these results and caveats: In a later analysis, several top co-occurrence clusters were reported to appear linked to parvovirus B19, influenza, CMV and Epstein-Barr virus. Broadly in line with IMGT annotations, most TCR beta V segments showed up in productive rearrangements about 90% or about 30% of the time in an earlier analysis of roughly 590 of the donors. A later analysis associated 16,951 TCR beta sequences with specific HLA alleles at a false discovery rate of 0.05. A further reported finding was that TCR beta sequences accurately predicted the HLA-A and HLA-B alleles for most subjects in the first cohort. Compared with equally common non-associated chains, HLA-associated TCR beta chains in a later analysis were more clonally expanded and had lower generation probabilities. Compared with the 666-donor mean, donors in an Asian-associated ancestry cluster had fewer N-insertions in productive TCRs, according to a later genetic analysis. Most CMV-associated TCR beta chains appeared to be HLA-restricted in a later analysis, and the HLA associations seemed to be driven largely by CMV exposure. Sequencing depth was assumed to be roughly uniform across donors in the presence/absence analyses, though that assumption may not hold. The cohort was sequenced for TCR beta chains only, and without alpha or paired-chain data the features that could be detected were limited. The study listed approximately 150 TCR beta chains as associated with cytomegalovirus. In vitro tests confirmed that a few of the cytomegalovirus-associated TCR beta chains recognize cytomegalovirus antigens. Because HLA typing was unavailable for some donors at each locus, only the typed subset was used in association tests. The only immune exposure information available for the cohort was CMV serostatus. V-gene and J-gene trimming of TCR beta chains was associated with a missense DCLRE1C variant in a later genetic analysis, and the association was replicated in an independent cohort. Fewer than 20 rarely observed V segments, including chromosome 9 orphons, were excluded from the earlier analysis of some 590 of the donors because counts were too low. Correlated functional status among segregating V segments might reflect linkage disequilibrium, but an unknown experimental factor could not be ruled out. Across donors, most TCR sequences were observed very rarely, whereas some public TCRs were present in many individuals. A cluster of highly shared sequence variants was judged likely to represent a technical artifact of the sequencing pipeline. When HLA alleles, especially DR and DQ, strongly co-occurred, attributing TCR associations to individual alleles was difficult. It was suggested by the authors that the approach could potentially be generalized to other disease states and immunological phenotypes. In a later analysis, the rate of TCR association differed among HLA loci, with DRB1 alleles having the most associated TCRs and HLA-C alleles having the fewest. Some IMGT-functional V segments, including TRBV6-2 and TRBV6-3, could not be told apart with the 87-base-pair reads, so those segments were excluded. The classifier was reported to diagnose cytomegalovirus status with high specificity and sensitivity in both the original cohort and the validation cohort.

Libraries were made using the immunoSEQ multiplex PCR assay. For the multiplex PCR, a mixture combining 60 forward primers for TCR Vbeta segments and 13 reverse primers for TCR Jbeta segments was used. A multiplex PCR assay on genomic DNA amplified the CDR3 region of rearranged TCR beta genes. The amplified TCR beta libraries were sequenced on the Illumina HiSeq System as 87-base-pair reads. The published analysis was carried out like this. A later analysis counted about 80 million unique TCR beta chains across the 670 or so repertoires, and roughly 11 million of these chains were shared by at least two donors. Raw reads were error-corrected and collapsed into unique sequences with a nearest-neighbor algorithm that merged closely related sequences to remove PCR and sequencing errors. To assign V, D and J gene segments, CDR3 sequences were aligned to IMGT reference sequences. For a sequence to be retained, at least a six-nucleotide match to both a V gene segment and a J gene segment was required. A rearrangement counted as productive if the CDR3 had no stop codons and remained in frame with V and J, and every other rearrangement counted as non-productive. Following IMGT convention, CDR3 was defined as the stretch from the second conserved V-encoded cysteine to the conserved J-encoded phenylalanine. The earlier analysis of about 530 of the donors excluded any sequence lacking an unambiguous match to a single V gene segment. In an earlier analysis of several hundred of the donors, V segments were called functional above 56.7% productive rearrangements and were called segregating when the between-donor standard deviation exceeded 5%. A statistical classification framework was developed to diagnose cytomegalovirus status using the catalog of TCR beta chain sequences. V and J gene assignment, in a later analysis, came from comparing TCR nucleotide sequences with IMGT/GENE-DB human TR gene sequences. In a later analysis, CDR3 sequences and most-parsimonious VDJ recombination scenarios were assigned using the TCRdist pipeline. A later analysis defined each TCR beta chain by its CDR3 amino acid sequence plus V-gene family, and excluded reads lacking a unique V-gene family. To address suspected cross-contamination and a sequencing artifact, a later analysis removed 450 to 700 highly shared, low-generation-probability nucleotide sequences. A later analysis calculated a clonal expansion index for each public chain from normalized within-repertoire ranks of inferred template counts. In a later analysis, generation probabilities were computed using a VDJ recombination model fitted to out-of-frame rearrangements, and the results were checked against IGoR. In a later analysis, hypergeometric tests were used to score TCR-TCR, TCR-HLA and TCR-CMV co-occurrence, with a repertoire-size bias correction applied to TCR pairs. In a later analysis, false discovery rates were estimated by permuting HLA or CMV assignments 20 times. In a later analysis, co-occurring TCRs were grouped using DBSCAN, and TCRdist sequence similarity was added for clustering within HLA-allele-positive subsets. Repertoires with fewer than 30,000 or more than 120,000 public chains were left out of co-occurrence clustering, as were four to six repertoires with anomalous nucleotide sharing. The immuneACCESS repertoire file appears here via TCRdb, limited to in-frame rearrangements. These files lack a portion of the clones; in checked studies, under half of the deficit traces to unresolved V genes, and the cause of the others is not known. V, J and clone size derive from that table, while D and trimming were established from the DNA sequence. This sample gives around 93,000 clones in total; 78% of them show up just once. 3% to 4% of the sample comes from the top ten.

Only a few counts were recorded for this clone. Its specific antigen is unknown. Base qualities are missing; no much larger clone stands one base away. This TCR came from a woman in her thirties or forties in good health and CMV-seronegative. Sequences were obtained from PBMCs. The rearrangement joined TRBV28 to TRBJ2-7, and 8 junctional nucleotides match TRBD2. In nucleotide form, the sequence is TGTGCCAGCAGTTTACGGGGGGGTCTTCCCTTTGGGGAGCAGTACTTC. Protein translation: CASSLRGGLPFGEQYF. Extended through the reference TRBV28 and TRBJ2-7 proteins, this CDR3 yields the full variable domain: DVKVTQSSRYLVKRTGEKVFLECVQDMDHENMFWYRQDPGLGLRLIYFSYDVKMKEKGDIPEGYSVSREKKERFSLILESASTNQTSMYLCASSLRGGLPFGEQYFGPGTRLTVT.